This T cell receptor beta chain was captured by sequencing in a study of control samples from healthy donors and cancer patients. Trimming shortened V by 3 bases and J by 2 bases, and 8 bases separated the two germline ends. Germline V CDR1 and CDR2: SEHNR, FQNEAQ (reference sequence). This CDR3 has 15 amino acids. The method was immunoSEQ multiplex PCR; TCRdb's version includes in-frame clones alone and lacks a portion of them. Counted here are more than 150,000 clones, 85% to 95% occurring once; the ten biggest clones make up approximately 1.5%. This TCR came from a man younger than 30 in good health. The chain recombines TRBV7-9 with TRBJ1-6; D is unclear. Sequencing used blood. Written as DNA, the CDR3 is TGTGCCAGCAGCTTGAAGAGTCCCTATAATTCACCCCTCCACTTT. Its protein product is CASSLKSPYNSPLHF.